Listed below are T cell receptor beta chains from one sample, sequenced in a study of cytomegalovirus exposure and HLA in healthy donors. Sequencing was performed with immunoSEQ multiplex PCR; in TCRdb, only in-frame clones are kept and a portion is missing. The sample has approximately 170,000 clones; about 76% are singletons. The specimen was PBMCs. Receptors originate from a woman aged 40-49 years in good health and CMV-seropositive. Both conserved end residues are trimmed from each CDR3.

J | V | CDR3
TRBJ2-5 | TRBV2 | ASSEGARASGSREQY
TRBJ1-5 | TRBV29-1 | SVQSDHNQPQH
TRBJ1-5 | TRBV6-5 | ASSYSPGGQPQH
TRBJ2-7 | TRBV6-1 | ASSDDNSYEQY
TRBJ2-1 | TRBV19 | ASSSPVASGTNEQF
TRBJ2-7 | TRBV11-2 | ASSFPTSGRSSYEQY
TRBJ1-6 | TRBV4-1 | ASSQAGTGVSSYNSPLH
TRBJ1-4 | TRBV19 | ASSIVGQGEKLF
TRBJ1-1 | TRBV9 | ASSVRGGKGTEAF
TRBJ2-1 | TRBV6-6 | ASSYSTKYNEQF
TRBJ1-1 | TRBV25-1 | ASSESDRPTEAF